This is a list of T cell receptor beta chains from one sample in a study of cytomegalovirus exposure and HLA in healthy donors. Repertoires were generated with immunoSEQ multiplex PCR, while TCRdb's copy carries only in-frame clones and drops some. The sample includes about 270,000 clones, about 66% of them seen just once. The sequenced sample consisted of PBMCs. These receptors originate from a female donor in good health and CMV-seronegative. Both conserved end residues are part of each CDR3. The D gene is left open where the match is weak. Clone size is shown for a subset of rows, as once, few, many or a class of expanded clone.

J gene,D gene,V gene,clone size,CDR3 protein,CDR3 DNA
TRBJ2-5,NA,TRBV18,NA,CASSLGLPETQYF,TGTGCCAGCTCACTCGGACTCCCCGAGACCCAGTACTTC
TRBJ1-3,TRBD1,TRBV7-9,few,CSSSPTGGASGNTIYF,TGTTCCAGCAGCCCGACAGGGGGCGCTTCTGGAAACACCATATATTTT
TRBJ2-7,NA,TRBV19,NA,CASSIRQDYEQYF,TGTGCCAGTAGTATTAGACAGGACTACGAGCAGTACTTC
TRBJ2-7,NA,TRBV5-6,NA,CASSSTGTAGEQYF,TGTGCCAGCAGCTCAACAGGAACTGCGGGGGAGCAGTACTTC
TRBJ2-1,TRBD2,TRBV27,few,CASSLAGGYNEQFF,TGTGCCAGCAGTCTGGCGGGAGGGTACAATGAGCAGTTCTTC
TRBJ1-5,TRBD1,TRBV7-8,once,CASSQDRGQPQHF,TGTGCCAGCAGCCAGGACAGGGGCCAGCCCCAGCATTTT
TRBJ2-1,NA,TRBV28,NA,CASSFGGSSYNEQFF,TGTGCCAGCAGTTTTGGTGGCAGCTCCTACAATGAGCAGTTCTTC
TRBJ2-5,NA,TRBV2,NA,CASSDGGVVLRGETQYF,TGTGCCAGCAGTGATGGGGGCGTCGTATTACGGGGAGAGACCCAGTACTTC
TRBJ2-1,TRBD2,TRBV7-8,NA,CASSTRTSGDNEQFF,TGTGCCAGCAGCACCCGGACTAGCGGGGATAATGAGCAGTTCTTC
TRBJ1-1,NA,TRBV6-5,NA,CASSEGGSDTEAFF,TGTGCCAGCAGTGAGGGGGGGTCGGACACTGAAGCTTTCTTT
TRBJ2-7,NA,TRBV28,NA,CASRGAGTYYEQYF,TGTGCCAGCAGGGGGGCAGGAACTTACTACGAGCAGTACTTC
TRBJ2-7,NA,TRBV9,NA,CASSVAGTSYEQYF,TGTGCCAGCAGCGTCGCGGGGACCTCCTACGAGCAGTACTTC
TRBJ1-2,NA,TRBV19,few,CASRETGTNYGYTF,TGTGCCAGTAGGGAAACAGGGACTAACTATGGCTACACCTTC
TRBJ1-1,TRBD1,TRBV6-1,few,CASSPTGGLTEAFF,TGTGCCAGCAGTCCGACAGGGGGCTTGACTGAAGCTTTCTTT
TRBJ1-6,TRBD1,TRBV6-5,once,CASSPTPTGNSPLHF,TGTGCCAGCAGTCCTACTCCGACAGGGAATTCACCCCTCCACTTT
TRBJ1-1,NA,TRBV5-1,few,CASSLGGQPNTEAFF,TGCGCCAGCAGCTTGGGTGGACAACCGAACACTGAAGCTTTCTTT
TRBJ2-1,TRBD1,TRBV4-1,NA,CASSQDPGGNEQFF,TGCGCCAGCAGCCAAGATCCAGGGGGCAATGAGCAGTTCTTC
TRBJ2-3,NA,TRBV7-8,NA,CASSLGRAGPSTDTQYF,TGTGCCAGCAGCTTAGGGAGGGCAGGCCCTAGCACAGATACGCAGTATTTT
TRBJ2-6,NA,TRBV27,NA,CASSLSQVSGANVLTF,TGTGCCAGCAGTTTATCACAGGTCTCTGGGGCCAACGTCCTGACTTTC
TRBJ2-3,TRBD2,TRBV29-1,NA,CSVDGLAGDRTDTQYF,TGCAGCGTTGACGGGTTAGCGGGAGACCGCACAGATACGCAGTATTTT
TRBJ2-1,TRBD2,TRBV2,NA,CASSHRLAGVNEQFF,TGTGCCAGCAGTCACCGACTAGCGGGAGTTAATGAGCAGTTCTTC
TRBJ2-7,NA,TRBV5-1,NA,CASSSGQYYEQYF,TGCGCCAGCAGCTCCGGACAGTACTACGAGCAGTACTTC
TRBJ2-3,TRBD2,TRBV5-1,NA,CASSAGASGSWGTDTQYF,TGCGCCAGCAGCGCCGGGGCTAGCGGGAGTTGGGGCACAGATACGCAGTATTTT
TRBJ1-1,NA,TRBV6-6,NA,CASSSKGTEAFF,TGTGCCAGCAGTTCAAAGGGGACTGAAGCTTTCTTT